This T cell receptor (beta chain) is from a study of blood T cell repertoires in COVID-19. Across the whole study: There were acute and convalescent COVID-19 samples, and they came from the United States, Italy and Spain. T cells, B-cell-depleted T cells, or PBMCs supplied cDNA or gDNA.

Authors' data handling: Amplification with reference gene primers provided the estimates of nucleated cell counts. Profiling relied on immunoSEQ multiplex PCR, and the TCRdb table lists in-frame clones only, not all of them. V, J and clone size derive from that table, while D and trimming were established from the DNA sequence. The profile shows about 210,000 clones, approximately 91% of them singletons. This CDR3 spans 16 amino acids. Germline V gene lookup returns CDR1 SGHRS and CDR2 YFSETQ. Trimming removed 4 bases from V and 0 bases from J; junction bases left unmatched: 10. The sequenced sample was peripheral blood. The chain carries TRBV5-1 and TRBJ2-7, with TRBD1 identical over 7 bases. The sequence derives from a woman aged 40 to 50 with acute or convalescent COVID-19. CDR3 residues: CASSLRQGGSSYEQYV. The DNA of the CDR3 is TGCGCCAGCAGCCTCCGACAGGGTGGGAGCTCCTACGAGCAGTACGTC.